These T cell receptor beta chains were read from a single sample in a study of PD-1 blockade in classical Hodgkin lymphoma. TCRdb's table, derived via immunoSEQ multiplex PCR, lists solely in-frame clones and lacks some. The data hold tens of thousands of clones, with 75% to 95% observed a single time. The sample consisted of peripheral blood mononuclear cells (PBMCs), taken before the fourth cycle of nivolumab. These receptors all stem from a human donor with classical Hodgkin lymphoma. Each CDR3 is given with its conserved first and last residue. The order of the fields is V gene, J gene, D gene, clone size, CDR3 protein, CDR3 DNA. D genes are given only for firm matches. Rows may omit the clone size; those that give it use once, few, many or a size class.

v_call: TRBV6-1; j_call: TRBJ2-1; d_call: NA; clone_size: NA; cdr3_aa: CASSPRGRGYEQFF; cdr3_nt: TGTGCCAGCAGTCCCCGGGGGCGAGGGTATGAGCAGTTCTTC
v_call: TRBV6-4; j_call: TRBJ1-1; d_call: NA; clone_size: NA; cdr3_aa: CASSAGLDTEAFF; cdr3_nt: TGTGCCAGCAGTGCTGGGTTGGACACTGAAGCTTTCTTT
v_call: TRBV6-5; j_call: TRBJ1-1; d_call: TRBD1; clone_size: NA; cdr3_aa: CASSLGTENTEAFF; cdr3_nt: TGTGCCAGCAGCCTAGGGACAGAGAACACTGAAGCTTTCTTT
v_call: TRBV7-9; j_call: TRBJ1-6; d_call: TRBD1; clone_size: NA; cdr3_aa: CAIHGQGRDSPLHF; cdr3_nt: TGTGCCATTCACGGACAGGGAAGAGATTCACCCCTCCACTTT
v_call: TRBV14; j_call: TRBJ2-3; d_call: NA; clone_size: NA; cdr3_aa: CASSQDAWTYGDTDTQYF; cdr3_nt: TGTGCCAGCAGCCAAGATGCCTGGACTTACGGGGACACAGATACGCAGTATTTT
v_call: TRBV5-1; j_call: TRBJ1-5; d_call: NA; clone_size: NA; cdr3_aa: CASSFGGNQPQHF; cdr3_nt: TGCGCCAGCAGCTTCGGGGGGAATCAGCCCCAGCATTTT
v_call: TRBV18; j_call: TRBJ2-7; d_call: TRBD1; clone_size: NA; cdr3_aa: CASSPGQSYEQYF; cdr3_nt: TGTGCCAGCTCACCGGGACAGTCCTACGAGCAGTACTTC
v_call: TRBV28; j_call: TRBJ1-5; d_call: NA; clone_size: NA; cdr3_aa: CASSPLGVGVDQPQHF; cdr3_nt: TGTGCCAGCAGTCCCTTGGGGGTTGGGGTGGATCAGCCCCAGCATTTT
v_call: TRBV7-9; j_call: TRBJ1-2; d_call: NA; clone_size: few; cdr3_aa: CASSLGTGYGYTF; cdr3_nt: TGTGCCAGCAGCTTAGGGACCGGCTATGGCTACACCTTC
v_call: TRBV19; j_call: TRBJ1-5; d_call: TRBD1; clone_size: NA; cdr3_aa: CATSTGGFNQPQHF; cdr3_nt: TGTGCCACCTCGACAGGGGGTTTCAATCAGCCCCAGCATTTT
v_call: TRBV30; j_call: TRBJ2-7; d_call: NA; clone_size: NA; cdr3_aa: CAWSEDVHEQYF; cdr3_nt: TGTGCCTGGAGTGAAGACGTCCACGAGCAGTACTTC
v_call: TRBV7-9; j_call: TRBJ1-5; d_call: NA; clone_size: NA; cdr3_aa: CASSLDGQPQHF; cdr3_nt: TGTGCCAGCAGCTTAGACGGTCAGCCCCAGCATTTT
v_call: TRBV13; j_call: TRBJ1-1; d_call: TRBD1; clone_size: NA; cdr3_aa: CASSFGQGDTEAFF; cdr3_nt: TGTGCCAGCAGCTTCGGACAGGGAGACACTGAAGCTTTCTTT
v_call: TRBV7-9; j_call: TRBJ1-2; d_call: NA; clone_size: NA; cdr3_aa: CASSYILQGLYTF; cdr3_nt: TGTGCCAGCAGCTATATATTACAGGGACTCTACACCTTC
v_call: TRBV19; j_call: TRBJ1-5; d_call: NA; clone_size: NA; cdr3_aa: CASSIEGWGSNQPQHF; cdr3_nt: TGTGCCAGTAGTATTGAAGGGTGGGGTAGCAATCAGCCCCAGCATTTT
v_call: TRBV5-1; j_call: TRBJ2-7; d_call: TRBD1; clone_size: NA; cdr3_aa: CASSLPGQGYEQYF; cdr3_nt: TGCGCCAGCAGCTTGCCGGGACAGGGCTACGAGCAGTACTTC
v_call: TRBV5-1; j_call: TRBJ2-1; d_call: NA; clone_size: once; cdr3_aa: CASSLEQGWDEQFF; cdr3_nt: TGCGCCAGCAGCTTGGAACAGGGATGGGATGAGCAGTTCTTC
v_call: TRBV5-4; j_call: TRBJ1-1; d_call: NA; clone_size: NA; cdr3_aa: CASSPYLGPEAFF; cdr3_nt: TGTGCCAGCAGCCCTTATCTCGGCCCTGAAGCTTTCTTT
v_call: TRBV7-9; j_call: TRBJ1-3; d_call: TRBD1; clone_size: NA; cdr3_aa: CASSPTGTETNTIYF; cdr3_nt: TGTGCCAGCAGCCCGACCGGGACAGAAACAAACACCATATATTTT
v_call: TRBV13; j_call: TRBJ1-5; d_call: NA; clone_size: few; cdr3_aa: CASSFGSQPQHF; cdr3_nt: TGTGCCAGCAGCTTCGGAAGTCAGCCCCAGCATTTT
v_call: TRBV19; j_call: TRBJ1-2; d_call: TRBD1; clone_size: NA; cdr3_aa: CASSIEGTGRPGGYTF; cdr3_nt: TGTGCCAGTAGTATTGAAGGGACAGGAAGGCCAGGGGGCTACACCTTC
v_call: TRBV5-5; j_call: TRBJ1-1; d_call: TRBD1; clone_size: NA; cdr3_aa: CASSRQGQVAFF; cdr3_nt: TGTGCCAGCAGCCGACAGGGGCAGGTTGCTTTCTTT
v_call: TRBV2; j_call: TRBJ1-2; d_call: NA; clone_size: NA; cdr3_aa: CASRASGSYGYTF; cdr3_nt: TGTGCCAGCAGAGCTTCAGGGTCCTATGGCTACACCTTC
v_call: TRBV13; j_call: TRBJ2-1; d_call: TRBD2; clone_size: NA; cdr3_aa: CASSLIGLAGFSYNEQFF; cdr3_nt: TGTGCCAGCAGCCTAATAGGACTAGCGGGGTTTTCCTACAATGAGCAGTTCTTC
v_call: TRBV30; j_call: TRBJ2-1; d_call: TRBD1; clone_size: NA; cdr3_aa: CAWGQGLYNEQFF; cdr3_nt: TGTGCCTGGGGACAGGGATTGTACAATGAGCAGTTCTTC